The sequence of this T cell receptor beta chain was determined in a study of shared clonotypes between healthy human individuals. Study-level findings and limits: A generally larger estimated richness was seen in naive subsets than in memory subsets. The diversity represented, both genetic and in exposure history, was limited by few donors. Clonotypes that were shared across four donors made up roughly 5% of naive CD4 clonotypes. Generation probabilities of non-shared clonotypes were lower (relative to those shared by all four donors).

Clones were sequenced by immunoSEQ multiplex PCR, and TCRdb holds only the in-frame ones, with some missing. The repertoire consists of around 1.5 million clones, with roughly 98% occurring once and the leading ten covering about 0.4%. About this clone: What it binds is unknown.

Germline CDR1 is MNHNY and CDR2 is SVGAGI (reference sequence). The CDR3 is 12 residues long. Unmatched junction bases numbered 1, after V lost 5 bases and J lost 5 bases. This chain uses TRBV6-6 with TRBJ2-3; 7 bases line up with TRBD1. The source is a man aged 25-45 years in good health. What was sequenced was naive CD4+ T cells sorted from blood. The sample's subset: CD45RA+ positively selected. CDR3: CASSNRGDTQYF. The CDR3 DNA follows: TGTGCCAGCAGTAACAGGGGAGATACGCAGTATTTT.